The clone carrying this T cell receptor beta chain was found a few times. Germline-derived CDR1 and CDR2 are LGHNA and YSLEER. V lost 4 bases and J lost 4; bases outside the gene matches: 6. CDR3 length: 16 residues. From the 5' RACE reads, TCRdb called clonotypes with MiXCR, one entry per CDR3 protein. The table lists 500,000 to 600,000 distinct CDR3 sequences, roughly 18% of them singletons. The data were taken from a study of T-cell memory formation after mild COVID-19. Specimen: PBMCs or a T cell subset sorted from them (not recorded which). This clonotype was obtained from an adult woman who had mild COVID-19 (a few samples of this study predate the infection). Cell type and time point are not known. This chain connects TRBV4-3 to TRBJ2-1, with 11 bases lining up with TRBD2. CDR3: CASSPSRTSGYNEQFF. DNA of the CDR3: TGCGCCAGCAGCCCCTCGAGGACTAGCGGGTACAATGAGCAGTTCTTC.